The rows below give T cell receptor beta chains drawn from one sample of a study of blood T cell repertoires in COVID-19. TCRdb keeps only in-frame clones here, not all; method: immunoSEQ multiplex PCR. Of over 300,000 clones listed, roughly 90% are singletons. Sequenced input: peripheral blood. All receptors come from a man between 35 and 55 years old with acute or convalescent COVID-19. The CDR3 runs from the conserved cysteine through the conserved F or W.

TRBV3-1/TRBV3-2	TRBJ1-1	CASSQVRAEAFF
TRBV5-3	TRBJ1-2	CARTWTGGVYGYTF
TRBV29-1	TRBJ1-4	CSVEQGTREKLFF
TRBV4-2	TRBJ2-4	CASSQTNPEAKNIQYF
TRBV6-5	TRBJ2-5	CASSFSTGTGMETQYF
TRBV27	TRBJ2-3	CASSGGTDTQYF
TRBV30	TRBJ2-7	CAWSGGEGKHEQYF
TRBV30	TRBJ2-1	CAWSVLYNEQFF
TRBV13	TRBJ2-6	CASSLGLQVSGANVLTF
TRBV9	TRBJ1-2	CASSPWPGHEANYGYTF
TRBV7-8	TRBJ2-7	CASSQNAGQGYEQYF
TRBV5-1	TRBJ1-2	CASSLAGTGRGDTF
TRBV7-2	TRBJ1-2	CASSRLPRVLDGYTF
TRBV2	TRBJ2-2	CASSEYRLALNTGELFF
TRBV11-2	TRBJ2-7	CASSPLTGRVNEQYF
TRBV30	TRBJ1-1	CAWNWRQGGYTEAFF
TRBV2	TRBJ2-1	CASSEAGGRDEQFF
TRBV30	TRBJ2-1	CAWSADSNEQFF
TRBV9	TRBJ2-1	CASSVGQYNEQFF